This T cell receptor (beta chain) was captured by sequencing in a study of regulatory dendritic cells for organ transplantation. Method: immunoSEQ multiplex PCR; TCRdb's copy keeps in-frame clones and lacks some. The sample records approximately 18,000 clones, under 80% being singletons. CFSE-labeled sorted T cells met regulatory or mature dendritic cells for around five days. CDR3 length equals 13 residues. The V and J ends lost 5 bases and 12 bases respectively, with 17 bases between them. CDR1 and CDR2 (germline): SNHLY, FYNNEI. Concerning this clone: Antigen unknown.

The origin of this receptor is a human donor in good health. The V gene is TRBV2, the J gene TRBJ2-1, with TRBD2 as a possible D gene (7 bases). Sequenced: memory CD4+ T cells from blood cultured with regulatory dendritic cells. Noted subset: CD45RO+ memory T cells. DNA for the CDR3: TGTGCCAGCAGTTCGCGGGGGCAGGGTGGGCAGTTCTTC. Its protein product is CASSSRGQGGQFF.